The 24 T cell receptor beta chains given below trace back to one sample, sequenced in a study of blood T cell repertoires in COVID-19. The data were produced by immunoSEQ multiplex PCR, yet TCRdb's version contains in-frame clones alone and is incomplete. Counted here are 200,000 to 300,000 clones, more than 75% occurring once; the ten biggest clones make up 9% to 15%. The sequencing input was peripheral blood. The source is a man older than 75 with acute or convalescent COVID-19.

The rearrangement joins TRBV19 to TRBJ1-5; 7 bases agree with TRBD1. V was clipped by 4 bases and J by 7 bases; unmatched bases: 4. CDR1 and CDR2 (germline): LNHDA, SQIVND (reference sequence). The CDR3 runs 13 residues. CDR3 sequence: CASSTTGVQPQHF. The CDR3 DNA sequence: TGTGCCAGTAGTACAACAGGGGTCCAGCCCCAGCATTTT.

The chain joins TRBV3-1 (or the pseudogene TRBV3-2) to TRBJ2-1; D might be TRBD2 (7 bases). Germline V CDR1 and CDR2: LGHDT, YNNKEL (reference sequence). The V and J ends lost 1 base and 10 bases respectively, with 17 bases between them. CDR3 length: 15 residues. The CDR3 reads CASSQAGGGILEQFF. The CDR3 DNA follows: TGTGCCAGCAGCCAAGCGGGGGGCGGGATACTCGAGCAGTTCTTC.

The V gene is TRBV2, the J gene TRBJ2-7; TRBD1 might be the D (6 bases). The CDR3 length is 14 residues. Trimming cost V 6 bases and J 3 bases, with 15 bases left between them. Germline CDR1 and CDR2: SNHLY and FYNNEI. CDR3 sequence (DNA): TGTGCCAGCAGGGTTAATAGGGGGAACTACGAGCAGTACTTC. Encoded protein: CASRVNRGNYEQYF.

This clone was seen only once. The gene calls are TRBV7-2 and TRBJ1-2; 8 nucleotides agree with TRBD1. This CDR3 has 14 residues. Per the germline V gene, CDR1 is SGHTA and CDR2 is FQGNSA. With V trimmed by 5 bases and J by 4 bases, 6 bases remained unmatched. The CDR3 sequence is CASSPTGVTYGYTF. CDR3 bases: TGTGCCAGCAGCCCGACAGGGGTCACCTATGGCTACACCTTC.

The chain has TRBV19 and TRBJ2-3; D gene unclear. Trimming left V 5 bases short and J 8 bases short, with 14 bases between. CDR1 and CDR2 (germline): LNHDA, SQIVND (reference sequence). The CDR3 has 13 amino acids. This chain's CDR3 is CASSPTPVATQYF. In DNA, the CDR3 is TGTGCCAGTAGTCCCACCCCGGTTGCTACGCAGTATTTT.

The chain carries TRBV20-1 and TRBJ2-5; 11 bases are shared with TRBD2. CDR1 DFQATT and CDR2 SNEGSKA come from the germline V gene (reference sequence). V lost 3 bases to trimming and J lost 4 bases; unmatched junction nucleotides: 19. The CDR3 totals 19 residues. The CDR3 loop is CSASSPGRGSGGATETQYF. Written as DNA, the CDR3 is TGCAGTGCTAGTTCCCCCGGCAGGGGTAGCGGGGGGGCCACAGAGACCCAGTACTTC.

This chain uses TRBV6-5 with TRBJ2-7, with D maybe TRBD2 (6 bases). CDR3 length equals 13 residues. Trimming cost V 5 bases and J 2 bases, with 10 bases left between them. Germline V CDR1 and CDR2: MNHEY, SVGAGI. CDR3 in DNA: TGTGCCAGCAGTAGCGGGCGTGCCTACGAGCAGTACTTC. Protein product: CASSSGRAYEQYF.

This chain links TRBV2 with TRBJ2-1; D is ambiguous. This CDR3 is 12 amino acids long. The V end lost 3 bases, the J end lost 8 bases, and 8 bases lay between the germline ends. The germline CDR1 and CDR2 sequences are SNHLY and FYNNEI. CDR3 loop: CASSDSPDEQFF. The CDR3 bases are TGTGCCAGCAGTGATAGCCCTGATGAGCAGTTCTTC.

This sequence joins TRBV28 and TRBJ1-1; D possibly corresponds to TRBD1 (5 bases). V was clipped by 3 bases and J by 1 base, with 9 bases between them. The CDR3 contains 14 residues. The germline gives CDR1 MDHEN, CDR2 SYDVKM. The CDR3 DNA follows: TGTGCCAGCAGTTTGCCGACAGCGAACACTGAAGCTTTCTTT. This codes for CASSLPTANTEAFF.

The V gene is TRBV6-5, the J gene TRBJ2-7; a possible D gene is TRBD1 (5 bases). V was trimmed by 7 bases and J by 3 bases, leaving 19 bases between them. Germline lookup yields CDR1 MNHEY and CDR2 SVGAGI. There are 15 residues in the CDR3. CDR3 in amino acids: CASTSLGQGGYEQYF. CDR3 in DNA: TGTGCCAGCACCTCCCTTGGCCAGGGCGGCTACGAGCAGTACTTC.

V usage is TRBV28 and J usage is TRBJ2-1; 12 nucleotides match TRBD2. Germline CDR1 reads MDHEN; CDR2 reads SYDVKM. The ends lost 3 bases at V and 5 bases at J; junction bases unmatched: 2. The CDR3 extends over 15 amino acids. DNA for the CDR3: TGTGCCAGCAGTTTTAGACTAGCGGGAGACAATGAGCAGTTCTTC. Translation: CASSFRLAGDNEQFF.

The chain uses TRBV3-1 (or the pseudogene TRBV3-2) and TRBJ2-3; 10 bases are a match to TRBD2. Germline V gives CDR1 LGHDT, CDR2 YNNKEL (reference sequence). The CDR3 extends over 16 amino acids. The trim removed 1 base at V and 4 bases at J, leaving 5 bases unmatched. The chain's CDR3 is CASSQASGSGSDTQYF. CDR3 nucleotides: TGTGCCAGCAGCCAAGCTAGCGGGAGTGGTTCAGATACGCAGTATTTT.

The rearrangement links TRBV11-3 to TRBJ2-1; a possible D gene is TRBD2 (6 bases). From germline, CDR1 is SGHNT and CDR2 YENEEA. There are 15 residues in the CDR3. The ends were cut back, 4 bases at V and 4 bases at J, with 14 bases in the middle. The CDR3 here is CASSSTSSAYNEQFF. CDR3 coding DNA: TGTGCCAGCAGCTCGACTTCTAGCGCATACAATGAGCAGTTCTTC.

This sequence joins TRBV6-5 and TRBJ2-2; D might be TRBD1 (6 bases). CDR1 and CDR2 (germline): MNHEY, SVGAGI. The CDR3 is 13 amino acids. The germline V and J ends were trimmed by 8 bases and 7 bases, with 14 bases remaining between them. The chain's CDR3 is CASEGQAGGELFF. The CDR3 DNA reads TGTGCCAGCGAGGGACAAGCTGGCGGGGAGCTGTTTTTT.

V is TRBV28 and J is TRBJ1-2, with TRBD1 as a possible D gene (5 bases). CDR1 and CDR2 (germline): MDHEN, SYDVKM. The V end was cut by 10 bases, the J end by 5 bases, with 20 bases between. This CDR3 region has 14 residues. CDR3 residues: CAIRPRGLGYGYTF. CDR3 coding DNA: TGTGCCATCCGACCCCGGGGGTTAGGGTATGGCTACACCTTC.

This clone was seen a few times. J is TRBJ2-1 and V is TRBV9, with D perhaps TRBD2 (6 bases). Germline values: CDR1 SGDLS, CDR2 YYNGEE. Trimming cost V 2 bases and J 7 bases, with 19 bases left between them. The CDR3 spans 16 residues. The CDR3 loop is CASSVQPGLGTNEQFF. DNA of the CDR3: TGTGCCAGCAGCGTCCAGCCGGGACTCGGAACTAATGAGCAGTTCTTC. Based on the CDR3 plus reference TRBV9 and TRBJ2-1, the full variable domain is DSGVTQTPKHLITATGQRVTLRCSPRSGDLSVYWYQQSLDQGLQFLIQYYNGEERAKGNILERFSAQQFPDLHSELNLSSLELGDSALYFCASSVQPGLGTNEQFFGPGTRLTVL.

The gene calls are TRBV5-4 and TRBJ2-5; TRBD1 aligns across 7 bases. V shed 3 bases, J shed 5 bases, and the junction held 4 bases outside the gene matches. The V gene's germline CDR1 is SGHNT and CDR2 YYREEE (reference sequence). The CDR3 consists of 13 residues. CDR3 protein: CASSSQGSETQYF. Written as DNA, the CDR3 is TGTGCCAGCAGCTCACAGGGGTCGGAGACCCAGTACTTC.

The chain recombines TRBV4-1 with TRBJ2-7, with 8 bases fitting TRBD2. The CDR3 totals 15 residues. The germline CDR1 and CDR2 sequences are MGHRA and YSYEKL. Germline trimming cut 1 base from V and 4 bases from J; bases unmatched to any gene: 6. The CDR3 here is CASSQVKLAGYEQYF. Here the CDR3 DNA reads TGCGCCAGCAGCCAAGTAAAGTTAGCGGGATACGAGCAGTACTTC.

The CDR3 region has the DNA TGTGCCAGCAGCGTAGGTCCAAATAGCAATCAGCCCCAGCATTTT. This translates into CASSVGPNSNQPQHF. The chain couples TRBV9 to TRBJ1-5; D not resolved. This CDR3 is built from 15 residues. Trimming left V 0 bases short and J 0 bases short, with 7 bases between. CDR1 and CDR2 from the germline V gene are SGDLS and YYNGEE.

The rearrangement uses TRBV7-2 and TRBJ2-1; 10 bases agree with TRBD1. The CDR3 sequence is 14 residues long. Per germline, CDR1 SGHTA and CDR2 FQGNSA. J lost 15 bases, V lost 4 bases, and 12 bases had no gene match. The CDR3 sequence: CASSSLTGGPPPFF. As DNA, the CDR3 is TGTGCCAGCAGCTCCTTGACAGGGGGCCCGCCTCCGTTCTTC.

The gene calls are TRBV19 and TRBJ1-4, with no clear D. CDR3 length: 15 residues. V was shortened by 5 bases and J by 6 bases, with 16 bases between the two germline ends. Germline assignment: CDR1 LNHDA and CDR2 SQIVND (reference sequence). The CDR3 DNA reads TGTGCCAGTAGTCTGCGGGTGCCAGGTTATGAAAAACTGTTTTTT. This sequence encodes CASSLRVPGYEKLFF.

This rearrangement joins TRBV5-1 to TRBJ2-7, with 9 bases matching TRBD1. V lost 6 bases to trimming and J lost 3 bases; unmatched junction nucleotides: 10. Germline CDR1 and CDR2: SGHRS and YFSETQ. The CDR3 length is 15 residues. The CDR3 protein is CASTQGGTGSYEQYF. In DNA form, the CDR3 reads TGCGCCAGCACTCAGGGGGGGACAGGGAGCTACGAGCAGTACTTC.

This clone has just a few counts. This rearrangement joins TRBV4-1 to TRBJ1-1; the match to TRBD1 covers 9 bases. Germline-derived CDR1 and CDR2 are MGHRA and YSYEKL. This CDR3 comprises 13 residues. V dropped 1 base and J dropped 6; count of bases not matched to a gene: 0. The CDR3 loop is CASSQGTGAEAFF. DNA for the CDR3: TGCGCCAGCAGCCAAGGGACAGGGGCTGAAGCTTTCTTT.

V usage is TRBV7-3 and J usage is TRBJ2-2, with D tentatively TRBD2 (6 bases). Trimming took off 3 bases at V and 4 bases at J, with 21 bases between the two ends. The CDR3 extends over 18 amino acids. Germline V gives CDR1 SGHTA, CDR2 FQGTGA. The CDR3 DNA follows: TGTGCCAGCAGCTTTTTGGGAAAGGAGGGTGCAACCACCGGGGAGCTGTTTTTT. It translates to CASSFLGKEGATTGELFF.